These 2 T cell receptor beta chains share one sample of origin, sequenced in a study of blood T cell repertoires in COVID-19. The data were produced by immunoSEQ multiplex PCR, yet TCRdb's version contains in-frame clones alone and is incomplete. The top ten clones hold 2.5% to 4% of a sample with 300,000 to 400,000 clones, around 91% of them seen once. Source material: peripheral blood. The source is a woman under 30 who had recovered from COVID-19.

The chain has TRBV29-1 and TRBJ2-2; 10 nucleotides agree with TRBD2. Germline CDR1 is SQVTM and CDR2 is ANQGSEA. Unmatched junction bases numbered 6, after V lost 5 bases and J lost 6 bases. The CDR3 runs to 14 residues. DNA for the CDR3: TGCAGCGTTCCCAGCGGGAGGGCTCCCGGGGAGCTGTTTTTT. This encodes CSVPSGRAPGELFF.

The chain has TRBV18 and TRBJ1-6; D unresolved. Germline loops: CDR1 KGHSH, CDR2 LQKENI. The CDR3 consists of 15 residues. Trimming pared 6 bases from V and 6 bases from J, leaving 15 bases between. This CDR3 is CASSLSGGSNSPLHF. The CDR3 DNA reads as TGTGCCAGCTCCCTAAGCGGAGGGAGTAATTCACCCCTCCACTTT.